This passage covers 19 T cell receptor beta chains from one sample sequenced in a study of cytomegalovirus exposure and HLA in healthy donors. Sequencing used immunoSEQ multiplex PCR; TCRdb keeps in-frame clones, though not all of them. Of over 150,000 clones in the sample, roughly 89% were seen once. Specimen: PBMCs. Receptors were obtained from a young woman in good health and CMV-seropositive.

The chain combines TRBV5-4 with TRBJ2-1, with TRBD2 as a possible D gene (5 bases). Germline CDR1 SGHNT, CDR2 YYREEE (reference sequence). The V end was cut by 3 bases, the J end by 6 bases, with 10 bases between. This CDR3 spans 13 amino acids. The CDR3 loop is CASSSPDFNEQFF. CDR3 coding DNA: TGTGCCAGCAGCTCCCCGGACTTCAATGAGCAGTTCTTC.

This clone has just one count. For the CDR3, the DNA is TGTGCCAGCAGTTTACACTTCTACGAGCAGTACTTC. Its translation is CASSLHFYEQYF. The V and J genes are TRBV28 and TRBJ2-7; no definite D call. CDR3 length: 12 residues. Per the germline V gene, CDR1 is MDHEN and CDR2 is SYDVKM. Trimming removed 2 bases at V and 3 bases at J, with 5 bases between.

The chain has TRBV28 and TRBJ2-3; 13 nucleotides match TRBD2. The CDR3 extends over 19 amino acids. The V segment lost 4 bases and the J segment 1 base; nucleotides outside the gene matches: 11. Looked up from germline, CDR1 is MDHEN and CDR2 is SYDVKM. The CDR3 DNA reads TGTGCCAGCAGTTGGAGACTAGCGGGAGGAAGGGGGCGCACAGATACGCAGTATTTT. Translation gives CASSWRLAGGRGRTDTQYF.

The CDR3 loop reads CASSPGHNVLTF. CDR3 coding DNA: TGTGCCAGCTCACCAGGGCACAACGTCCTGACTTTC. V is TRBV18 and J is TRBJ2-6; D remains ambiguous. The germline gives CDR1 KGHSH, CDR2 LQKENI. Between the trimmed V and J ends, which lost 2 bases and 9 bases, there was a span of 5 bases. The CDR3 runs 12 residues.

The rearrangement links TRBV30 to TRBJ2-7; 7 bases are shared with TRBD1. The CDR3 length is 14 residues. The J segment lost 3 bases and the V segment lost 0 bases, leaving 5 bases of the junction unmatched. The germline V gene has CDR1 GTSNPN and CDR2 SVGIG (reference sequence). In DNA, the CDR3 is TGTGCCTGGAGTGTCCCGGGACAGCGCTACGAGCAGTACTTC. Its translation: CAWSVPGQRYEQYF. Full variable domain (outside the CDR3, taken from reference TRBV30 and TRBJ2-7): SQTIHQWPATLVQPVGSPLSLECTVEGTSNPNLYWYRQAAGRGLQLLFYSVGIGQISSEVPQNLSASRPQDRQFILSSKKLLLSDSGFYLCAWSVPGQRYEQYFGPGTRLTVT.

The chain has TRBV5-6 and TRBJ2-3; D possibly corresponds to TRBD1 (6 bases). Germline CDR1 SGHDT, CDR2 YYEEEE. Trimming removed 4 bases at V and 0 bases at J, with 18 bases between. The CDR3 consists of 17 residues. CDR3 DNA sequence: TGTGCCAGCAGCCCGACCTGGACAGTTCCTAGCACAGATACGCAGTATTTT. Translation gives CASSPTWTVPSTDTQYF. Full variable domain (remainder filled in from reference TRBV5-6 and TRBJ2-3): DAGVTQSPTHLIKTRGQQVTLRCSPKSGHDTVSWYQQALGQGPQFIFQYYEEEERQRGNFPDRFSGHQFPNYSSELNVNALLLGDSALYLCASSPTWTVPSTDTQYFGPGTRLTVL.

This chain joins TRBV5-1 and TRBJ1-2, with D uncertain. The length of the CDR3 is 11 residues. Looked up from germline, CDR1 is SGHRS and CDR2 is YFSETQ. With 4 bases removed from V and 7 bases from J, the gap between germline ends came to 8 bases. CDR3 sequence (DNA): TGCGCCAGCAGCCCTGGCGGTGGCTACACCTTC. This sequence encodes CASSPGGGYTF.

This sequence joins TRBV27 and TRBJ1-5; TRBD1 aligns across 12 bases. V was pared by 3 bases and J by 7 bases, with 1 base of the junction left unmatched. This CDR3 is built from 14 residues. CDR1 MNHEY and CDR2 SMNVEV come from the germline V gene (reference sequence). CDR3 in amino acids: CASSFGTGGQPQHF. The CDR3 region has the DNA TGTGCCAGCAGTTTCGGGACAGGGGGCCAGCCCCAGCATTTT.

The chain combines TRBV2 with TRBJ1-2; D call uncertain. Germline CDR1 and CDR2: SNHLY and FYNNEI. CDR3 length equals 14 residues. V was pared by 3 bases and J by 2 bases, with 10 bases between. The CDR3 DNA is TGTGCCAGCAGTGATCGGGGAAACAACTATGGCTACACCTTC. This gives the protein CASSDRGNNYGYTF.

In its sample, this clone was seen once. The CDR3 region is CASARPRRTSGVQGWTQYF. The CDR3 bases are TGTGCCAGTGCTCGTCCCCGCCGGACTAGCGGGGTCCAAGGGTGGACCCAGTACTTC. This chain joins TRBV7-9 and TRBJ2-5, with 12 positions matching TRBD2. CDR1 SEHNR and CDR2 FQNEAQ come from the germline V gene (reference sequence). Losses at the gene ends were 9 bases for V and 7 bases for J; bases not matched to a gene: 24. The CDR3 has 19 residues.

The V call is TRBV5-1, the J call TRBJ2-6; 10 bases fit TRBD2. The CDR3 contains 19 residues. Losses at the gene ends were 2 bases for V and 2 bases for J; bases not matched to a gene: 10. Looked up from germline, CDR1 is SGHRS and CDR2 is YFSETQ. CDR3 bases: TGCGCCAGCAGCTTAACCCCGGGACTAGCGTCACCTGGGGCCAACGTCCTGACTTTC. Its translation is CASSLTPGLASPGANVLTF.

CDR3 in amino acids: CASSSSQFEAFF. CDR3 DNA: TGTGCCAGCAGTTCGTCTCAGTTTGAAGCTTTCTTT. The chain carries TRBV6-6 and TRBJ1-1; unclear D gene. In germline, CDR1 is MNHNY, CDR2 SVGAGI (reference sequence). The CDR3 spans 12 residues. The V end was cut by 4 bases, the J end by 7 bases, with 10 bases between.

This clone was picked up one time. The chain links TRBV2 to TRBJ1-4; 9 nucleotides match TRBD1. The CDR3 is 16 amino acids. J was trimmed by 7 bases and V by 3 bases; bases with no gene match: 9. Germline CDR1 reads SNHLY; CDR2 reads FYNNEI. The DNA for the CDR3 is TGTGCCAGCAGTGACAACGACAGGGGGAAGGGTGAAAAACTGTTTTTT. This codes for CASSDNDRGKGEKLFF. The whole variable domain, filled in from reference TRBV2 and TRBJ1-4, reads EPEVTQTPSHQVTQMGQEVILRCVPISNHLYFYWYRQILGQKVEFLVSFYNNEISEKSEIFDDQFSVERPDGSNFTLKIRSTKLEDSAMYFCASSDNDRGKGEKLFFGSGTQLSVL.

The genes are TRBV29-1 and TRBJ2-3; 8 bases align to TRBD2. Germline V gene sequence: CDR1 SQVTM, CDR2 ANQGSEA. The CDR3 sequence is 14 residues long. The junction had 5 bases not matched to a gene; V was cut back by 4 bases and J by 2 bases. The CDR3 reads CSVAAGGVTDTQYF. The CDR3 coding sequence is TGCAGCGTTGCCGCGGGGGGTGTCACAGATACGCAGTATTTT.

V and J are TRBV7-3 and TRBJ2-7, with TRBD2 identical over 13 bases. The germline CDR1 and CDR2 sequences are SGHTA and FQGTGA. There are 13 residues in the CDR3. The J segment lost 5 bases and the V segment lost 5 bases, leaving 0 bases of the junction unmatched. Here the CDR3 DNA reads TGTGCCAGCAGCGGACTAGCGGGAGACGAGCAGTACTTC. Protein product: CASSGLAGDEQYF.

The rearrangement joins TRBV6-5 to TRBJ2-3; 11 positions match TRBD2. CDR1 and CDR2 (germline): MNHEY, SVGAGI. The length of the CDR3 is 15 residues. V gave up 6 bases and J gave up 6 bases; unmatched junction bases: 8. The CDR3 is CASRLSGGAKDTQYF. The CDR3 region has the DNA TGTGCCAGCAGACTTAGCGGGGGGGCCAAGGATACGCAGTATTTT.

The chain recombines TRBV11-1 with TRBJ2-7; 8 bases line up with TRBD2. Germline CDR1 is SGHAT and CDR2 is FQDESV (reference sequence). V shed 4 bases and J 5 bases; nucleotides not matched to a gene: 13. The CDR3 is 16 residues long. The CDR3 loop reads CASSWSVSGVVNEQYF. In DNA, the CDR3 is TGTGCCAGCAGCTGGTCGGTTAGCGGGGTGGTCAACGAGCAGTACTTC.

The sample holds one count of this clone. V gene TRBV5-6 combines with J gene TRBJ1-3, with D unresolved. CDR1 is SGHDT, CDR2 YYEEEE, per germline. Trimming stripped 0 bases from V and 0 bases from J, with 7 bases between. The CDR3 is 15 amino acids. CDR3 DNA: TGTGCCAGCAGCTTGGTGGCAGTCTCTGGAAACACCATATATTTT. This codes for CASSLVAVSGNTIYF.

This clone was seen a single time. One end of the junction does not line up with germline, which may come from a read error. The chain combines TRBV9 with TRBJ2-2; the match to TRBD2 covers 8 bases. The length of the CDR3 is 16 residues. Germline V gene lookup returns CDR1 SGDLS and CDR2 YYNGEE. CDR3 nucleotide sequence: TGTGCCGGCAGCAACCGGGAGGGGACGTCCACCGGGGAGCTGTTTTTT. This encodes CAGSNREGTSTGELFF.